This TCR beta chain was profiled in a study of cytomegalovirus exposure and HLA in healthy donors. This clone was counted a single time. Its target is unknown. Study conclusions and caveats: Cytomegalovirus-associated status was assigned to more than 150 TCR beta chains.

Deletions cut 0 bases from V and 7 bases from J, with 17 bases between. CDR3 size: 17 residues. Germline CDR1 is SGHDT and CDR2 is YYEEEE. Data came from immunoSEQ multiplex PCR; TCRdb stores just in-frame clones and leaves some out. The table has 75,000 to 90,000 clones, roughly 94% seen once. Sample: PBMCs. This clonotype was obtained from a woman younger than 30 in good health and CMV-seronegative. The J gene is TRBJ1-6, the V gene TRBV5-6, with D possibly matching TRBD1 (6 bases). As DNA, the CDR3 is TGTGCCAGCAGCTTGGGAAGGACAGATTTGCGGAATTCACCCCTCCACTTT. It codes for CASSLGRTDLRNSPLHF.